The T cell receptor (beta chain) described here comes from a study of cytomegalovirus exposure and HLA in healthy donors. On the study more broadly: One earlier analysis, a look at around 170 million T cells, found almost 120 million unique TCR beta sequences.

PCR primers comprised 60 Vbeta and 13 Jbeta primers. Measured with immunoSEQ multiplex PCR; TCRdb has only the in-frame clones, and not every one. Of over 150,000 clones in the sample, around 80% were seen once. The CDR3 covers 14 residues. V lost 5 bases and J 1 base, leaving 11 bases between the germline ends. Per the germline V gene, CDR1 is MNHEY and CDR2 is SVGAGI. Sequenced: PBMCs. The clonotype was recovered from a human donor in good health. This chain joins TRBV6-5 and TRBJ1-1; D gene unclear. The CDR3 spells CASSGGIANTEAFF. The CDR3 region has the DNA TGTGCCAGCAGTGGAGGGATAGCGAACACTGAAGCTTTCTTT.